These T cell receptor beta chains were read from a single sample in a study of T cell responses to AZD1222 COVID-19 vaccine. Produced via immunoSEQ multiplex PCR; TCRdb's table is partial and in-frame only. Counted here are under 150,000 clones, approximately 92% occurring once; the ten biggest clones make up around 3.3%. The starting material was peripheral blood, obtained 28 days after the second AZD1222 dose. These receptors were taken from an adult who received the AZD1222 COVID-19 vaccine. CDR3s include the opening cysteine and the closing phenylalanine or tryptophan. A D gene is named only where the DNA matches it firmly. Some rows mark clone size as missing; the rest say once, few, many or name a class of expanded clone.

D: .; J: TRBJ1-5; V: TRBV28; size: .; DNA: TGTGCCAGCAGTTTCACCAGGGCTCAGCCCCAGCATTTT; CDR3: CASSFTRAQPQHF
D: TRBD2; J: TRBJ2-3; V: TRBV5-8; size: .; DNA: TGTGCCAGCAGCCTGAGCGGGATAACGCAGTATTTT; CDR3: CASSLSGITQYF
D: TRBD2; J: TRBJ2-7; V: TRBV24-1; size: .; DNA: TGTGCCACCAGTGCCACCGTAGCGGGCTACCACGAGCAGTACTTC; CDR3: CATSATVAGYHEQYF
D: TRBD1; J: TRBJ2-1; V: TRBV7-9; size: few; DNA: TGTGCCAGCAGTCCGGACAGGGTTAAGTTCTTC; CDR3: CASSPDRVKFF
D: .; J: TRBJ2-5; V: TRBV7-2; size: .; DNA: TGTGCCAGCAGCTTAGTGGGCCAGGGCCAAGAGACCCAGTACTTC; CDR3: CASSLVGQGQETQYF
D: .; J: TRBJ1-1; V: TRBV7-3; size: .; DNA: TGTGCCAGCAGCTTAGAATCCCTGAAGAACACTGAAGCTTTCTTT; CDR3: CASSLESLKNTEAFF
D: TRBD1; J: TRBJ2-7; V: TRBV19; size: .; DNA: TGTGCCAGTAGCCCGGACAGGGGAACCTACGAGCAGTACTTC; CDR3: CASSPDRGTYEQYF
D: .; J: TRBJ1-1; V: TRBV2; size: few; DNA: TGTGCCAGCAGTGATTCTGGGGGCATCGGAGGGAACACTGAAGCTTTCTTT; CDR3: CASSDSGGIGGNTEAFF
D: .; J: TRBJ1-1; V: TRBV19; size: .; DNA: TGTGCCAGTAGTATAGCAGGGACAGCTTTCTTT; CDR3: CASSIAGTAFF
D: .; J: TRBJ2-1; V: TRBV28; size: once; DNA: TGTGCCAGCAGTTTAGGGGGACGACTAGTCATATCGTGGGGGCAGTTCTTC; CDR3: CASSLGGRLVISWGQFF
D: .; J: TRBJ2-5; V: TRBV5-1; size: once; DNA: TGCGCCAGCAGCTTGGGACAGGCGATACAAGAGACCCAGTACTTC; CDR3: CASSLGQAIQETQYF